The clone carrying this TCR beta chain was found many times. The data derive from a study of metastatic and nonmetastatic thyroid tumors. Study as a whole: Repertoires were compared across blood and tumor or nodule tissue from malignant and benign thyroid patients.

All patients reached thyroid surgery having received no treatment beforehand. V lost 8 bases, J lost 8 bases, and 14 bases stayed unmatched. This CDR3 region has 15 residues. Germline loops: CDR1 WNHNN, CDR2 SYGVQD (reference sequence). MiXCR was used by TCRdb to re-call the PCR reads. The data hold under 75,000 clones, with roughly 18% observed a single time. The chain joins TRBV10-1 to TRBJ2-1; 8 positions agree with TRBD2. This clonotype originated in a female donor with papillary thyroid cancer or a benign thyroid nodule (not recorded which). Some clones in this sample may be carry-over from other donors' samples. The sample comprised blood. The CDR3 DNA follows: TGCGCCAGCCAGGAAGCGGGAGAAACAGGCCATGAGCAGTTCTTC. Translating gives CASQEAGETGHEQFF.